The 27 T cell receptor beta chains reported below all come from one sample, sequenced in a study of early T cells in non-severe SARS-CoV-2 infection. MiXCR, applied by TCRdb to the 5' RACE reads, yields one record per CDR3 protein. The sample yields roughly 120,000 distinct CDR3 sequences, about 15% seen once. Material for sequencing was whole blood. The origin of the receptors is an adult who was a healthcare worker with PCR-confirmed SARS-CoV-2 infection or an uninfected control (not recorded which).

In its sample, this clonotype was seen many times. The V and J genes are TRBV12-3 or TRBV12-4 and TRBJ1-2; D is unclear. V was trimmed by 3 bases and J by 5 bases, leaving 10 bases between them. The CDR3 has 13 residues. The CDR3 sequence: CASSFGQEYGYTF. The CDR3 DNA is TGTGCCAGCAGTTTCGGGCAGGAGTATGGCTACACCTTC.

V and J are TRBV3-1 and TRBJ2-5, with a weak D call TRBD2 (5 bases). Trimming stripped 3 bases from V and 4 bases from J, with 12 bases between. This CDR3 has 14 amino acids. Germline lookup yields CDR1 LGHDT and CDR2 YNNKEL (reference sequence). The CDR3: CASSHSGGRETQYF. The DNA of the CDR3 is TGTGCCAGCAGCCACTCAGGCGGGCGAGAGACCCAGTACTTC.

J is TRBJ1-2 and V is TRBV21-1; the table names TRBD1, a call not compared with the DNA. TRBV21-1 is listed as a pseudogene. The CDR3 covers 15 residues. This CDR3 is CASSKGPDRNYGYTF. The DNA of the CDR3 is TGTGCCAGCAGCAAAGGGCCGGACAGAAACTATGGCTACACCTTC.

The J gene is TRBJ2-1, the V gene TRBV3-1, with 7 bases that match TRBD2. Germline CDR1 reads LGHDT; CDR2 reads YNNKEL (reference sequence). The junction had 7 bases not matched to a gene; V was cut back by 0 bases and J by 8 bases. The CDR3 covers 15 residues. The CDR3, as DNA: TGTGCCAGCAGCCAAGATCTTACGGGGGGTGATGAGCAGTTCTTC. Translated: CASSQDLTGGDEQFF.

V usage is TRBV6-4 and J usage is TRBJ2-1; 8 positions match TRBD2. The V gene's germline CDR1 is MRHNA and CDR2 SNTAGT. The CDR3 totals 15 residues. V trimming: 4 bases; J trimming: 4 bases; junction bases outside the gene matches: 6. The CDR3 coding sequence is TGTGCCAGCAGTGTAACGCGGGGGGCGTACAATGAGCAGTTCTTC. Protein: CASSVTRGAYNEQFF.

This clonotype came up a few times. CDR3 in DNA: TGTGCCAGTAGTTATAGCGGGGGGGAGTACAATGAGCAGTTCTTC. It specifies CASSYSGGEYNEQFF. The chain links TRBV19 to TRBJ2-1; 11 bases are a match to TRBD2. The CDR3 consists of 15 residues. J lost 4 bases, V lost 5 bases, and 4 bases had no gene match. Looked up from germline, CDR1 is LNHDA and CDR2 is SQIVND (reference sequence).

There are many counts of this clonotype. This sequence joins TRBV29-1 and TRBJ1-1, with 9 bases that match TRBD1. The ends lost 5 bases at V and 3 bases at J; junction bases unmatched: 4. CDR3 length: 13 residues. Germline assignment: CDR1 SQVTM and CDR2 ANQGSEA. CDR3: CSVTDRGDTEAFF. The CDR3 nucleotides read TGCAGCGTTACAGACAGGGGGGACACTGAAGCTTTCTTT.

Only a few counts were recorded for this clonotype. The chain combines TRBV3-1 with TRBJ2-7, with 7 bases fitting TRBD1. This CDR3 is built from 13 residues. J gave up 6 bases and V 2 bases, and 4 bases lay outside the gene matches. Germline loops: CDR1 LGHDT, CDR2 YNNKEL (reference sequence). DNA of the CDR3: TGTGCCAGCAGCCAACAAAACAGGGGCGAGCAGTACTTC. Protein sequence: CASSQQNRGEQYF.

This clonotype was counted a few times. The rearrangement joins TRBV5-5 to TRBJ2-5; D gene uncertain. The CDR3 is made up of 14 amino acids. The V end lost 0 bases, the J end lost 2 bases, and 8 bases lay between the germline ends. Germline assignment: CDR1 SGHKS and CDR2 YYEKEE (reference sequence). This CDR3 reads CASSLEEPQETQYF. CDR3 DNA sequence: TGTGCCAGCAGCTTGGAAGAGCCACAAGAGACCCAGTACTTC.

The CDR3 region is CASSVGGNHSPLHF. For the CDR3, the DNA is TGTGCCAGCAGTGTGGGGGGTAACCATTCACCCCTCCACTTT. This chain uses TRBV28 with TRBJ1-6, with a possible D match to TRBD1 (5 bases). V gave up 5 bases and J gave up 8 bases, with 13 bases separating them. There are 14 residues in the CDR3. The germline V gene encodes CDR1 MDHEN and CDR2 SYDVKM.

CDR3 in amino acids: CSVALETQYF. For the CDR3, the DNA is TGCAGCGTTGCCTTAGAGACCCAGTACTTC. The V and J genes are TRBV29-1 and TRBJ2-5; D unclear. The germline gives CDR1 SQVTM, CDR2 ANQGSEA. V lost 4 bases, J lost 4 bases, and 4 bases lay in between. The CDR3 extends over 10 amino acids.

The chain carries TRBV29-1 and TRBJ1-2, with 7 bases lining up with TRBD1. From germline, CDR1 is SQVTM and CDR2 ANQGSEA. The CDR3 has 14 residues. V dropped 5 bases and J dropped 3; count of bases not matched to a gene: 9. CDR3 DNA sequence: TGCAGCGTTATCTCTCCGGGACAGTACTATGGCTACACCTTC. It encodes CSVISPGQYYGYTF.

The gene calls are TRBV3-1 and TRBJ2-3, with 8 bases identical to TRBD1. CDR3 length: 15 amino acids. Germline V gives CDR1 LGHDT, CDR2 YNNKEL (reference sequence). Trimming at V came to 5 bases and at J to 4 bases, leaving 8 bases not matched to a gene. The CDR3 region has the DNA TGTGCCAGCAGCGAAACAGGGGGGAGACCAGATACGCAGTATTTT. Encoded protein: CASSETGGRPDTQYF.

This sequence joins TRBV2 and TRBJ2-7, with 7 bases identical to TRBD2. Germline V gives CDR1 SNHLY, CDR2 FYNNEI. This CDR3 region has 13 residues. The V and J ends lost 5 bases and 7 bases, in that order; junction bases with no gene match: 8. CDR3 DNA sequence: TGTGCCAGCAGTTCGGGGCAGGGAGGGGAGCAGTACTTC. It codes for CASSSGQGGEQYF.

Turning to this clonotype: The junction differs from germline at one of its ends, possibly a read error. The V call is TRBV2, the J call TRBJ1-4; D possibly corresponds to TRBD1 (6 bases). The CDR3 consists of 16 residues. Germline V lookup: CDR1 SNHLY, CDR2 FYNNEI. The CDR3 reads CASSLNAGGAKEKLFF. The CDR3 bases are TGTGCCAGCAGCCTCAACGCGGGGGGGGCTAAGGAAAAACTGTTTTTT.

The chain recombines TRBV7-9 with TRBJ1-2; 8 nucleotides line up with TRBD1. The CDR3 is 15 amino acids. Per the germline V gene, CDR1 is SEHNR and CDR2 is FQNEAQ (reference sequence). Losses at the gene ends were 3 bases for V and 2 bases for J; bases not matched to a gene: 5. CDR3 residues: CASSFTTGENYGYTF. The CDR3 DNA reads as TGTGCCAGCAGCTTTACGACAGGGGAAAACTATGGCTACACCTTC.

The chain combines TRBV5-1 with TRBJ2-7, with D possibly TRBD1 on 6 matching bases. The CDR3 extends over 15 amino acids. Trimming stripped 5 bases from V and 3 bases from J, with 18 bases between. The germline V gene encodes CDR1 SGHRS and CDR2 YFSETQ. The CDR3 DNA reads TGCGCCAGCAGTCCTGGGACAACAGTTTACTACGAGCAGTACTTC. Translated: CASSPGTTVYYEQYF.

This clonotype was seen at least ten times. The chain has TRBV18 and TRBJ1-4; no firm D call. The CDR3 has 14 residues. Trimming left V 2 bases short and J 0 bases short, with 4 bases between. Germline lookup yields CDR1 KGHSH and CDR2 LQKENI. The CDR3 reads CASSPGATNEKLFF. CDR3 nucleotides: TGTGCCAGCTCACCAGGGGCAACTAATGAAAAACTGTTTTTT.

At least ten counts were recorded for this clonotype. The chain has TRBV20-1 and TRBJ2-1; TRBD2 matches 9 bases. V shed 5 bases, J shed 4 bases, and the junction held 6 bases outside the gene matches. The CDR3 sequence is 14 residues long. Germline V gene lookup returns CDR1 DFQATT and CDR2 SNEGSKA (reference sequence). The CDR3 region has the DNA TGCAGTGCTGGGAGCGGGGGGCAGTACAATGAGCAGTTCTTC. This sequence encodes CSAGSGGQYNEQFF.

This clonotype was counted only a few times. The rearrangement uses TRBV6-6 and TRBJ1-2, with D unclear. There are 16 residues in the CDR3. Germline CDR1 and CDR2: MNHNY and SVGAGI (reference sequence). V was cut by 0 bases and J by 5 bases, with 16 bases left in between. This chain's CDR3 is CASSYSMALKGYGYTF. The CDR3 DNA reads TGTGCCAGCAGTTACTCGATGGCCTTAAAGGGTTATGGCTACACCTTC.

This clonotype was recorded a few times. The rearrangement uses TRBV5-1 and TRBJ2-5; no definite D call. Germline values: CDR1 SGHRS, CDR2 YFSETQ. V was cut by 0 bases and J by 0 bases, with 9 bases left in between. CDR3 length: 15 amino acids. This CDR3 reads CASSLDRLDQETQYF. The CDR3 nucleotides read TGCGCCAGCAGCTTGGATAGACTGGACCAAGAGACCCAGTACTTC.

In this sample, this clonotype turned up a few times. This chain links TRBV7-8 with TRBJ2-7; D gene unclear. V was trimmed by 2 bases and J by 2 bases, leaving 10 bases between them. CDR3 length: 14 residues. Germline values: CDR1 SGHVS, CDR2 FQNEAQ. This chain's CDR3 is CASSLMRLAYEQYF. The CDR3 nucleotides read TGTGCCAGCAGCTTAATGAGGCTAGCCTACGAGCAGTACTTC.

The table lists this clonotype with many counts. V and J are TRBV10-1 and TRBJ2-5; 11 bases match TRBD2. This CDR3 region has 19 residues. Trimming took 4 bases from V and 2 from J; bases not matched to a gene: 15. Looked up from germline, CDR1 is WNHNN and CDR2 is SYGVQD (reference sequence). The CDR3 DNA follows: TGCGCCAGCAGTGTTGCCGTGGCTAGCGGGAGGAGTAAACAAGAGACCCAGTACTTC. Translated: CASSVAVASGRSKQETQYF.

This chain uses TRBV20-1 with TRBJ1-1; D unclear. Germline V gene sequence: CDR1 DFQATT, CDR2 SNEGSKA (reference sequence). This CDR3 is built from 12 residues. V lost 1 base and J lost 11, with 14 bases in between. As DNA, the CDR3 is TGCAGTGCTAGAGTCGGTGGGCTCGGGGCTTTCTTT. It encodes CSARVGGLGAFF.

This clonotype came up many times. The rearrangement links TRBV20-1 to TRBJ2-3; no reliable D call. V dropped 0 bases and J dropped 4 bases, with 8 bases sitting between them. Germline values: CDR1 DFQATT, CDR2 SNEGSKA (reference sequence). The CDR3 contains 13 residues. Here the CDR3 DNA reads TGCAGTGCTAGAGATGTTGCGGCAGATACGCAGTATTTT. Its protein product is CSARDVAADTQYF.

V and J are TRBV7-2 and TRBJ2-2; 14 bases align to TRBD2. The CDR3 is made up of 17 amino acids. The germline gives CDR1 SGHTA, CDR2 FQGNSA. Trimming cost V 5 bases and J 1 base; bases outside gene matches: 3. The CDR3 protein is CASSLGTSGRNTGELFF. The CDR3 DNA reads as TGTGCCAGCAGCCTAGGGACTAGCGGGAGGAACACCGGGGAGCTGTTTTTT.

This clonotype showed up many times. V gene TRBV2 combines with J gene TRBJ2-5, with 8 nucleotides matching TRBD1. Germline values: CDR1 SNHLY, CDR2 FYNNEI. V lost 3 bases, J lost 4 bases, and 7 bases stayed unmatched. The CDR3 covers 15 residues. The CDR3 sequence: CASSDIQGAGETQYF. CDR3 coding DNA: TGTGCCAGCAGTGATATCCAGGGGGCTGGAGAGACCCAGTACTTC.